Following are 24 T cell receptor beta chains from one sample sequenced in a study of T cells in Graves' hyperthyroidism and ophthalmopathy. Using RNA transcripts as the source, TCR beta CDR3 regions were amplified. The HTBI primer set was used in a first-round RT-PCR of the TCR CDR3. TCRdb called the multiplex PCR reads again in MiXCR, with one record for every CDR3 protein. The sample consists of tens of thousands of distinct CDR3 sequences, roughly 50% of them appearing once. The sample was blood. The source of these receptors is an older woman with Graves' ophthalmopathy.

The CDR3 DNA sequence: TGCGCCAGCTCAAGACAGGGTTACAATGAGCAGTTCTTC. Residues: CASSRQGYNEQFF. The rearrangement links TRBV10-1 to TRBJ2-1; 7 bases are shared with TRBD1. In germline, CDR1 is WNHNN, CDR2 SYGVQD (reference sequence). The CDR3 runs 13 residues. After removal of 8 bases from V and 4 bases from J, the junction contained 5 bases not matched to a gene.

On this clonotype: The junction departs from germline at one end; a sequencing error may be responsible. The V call is TRBV12-3 or TRBV12-4, the J call TRBJ2-6; 10 positions match TRBD1. CDR3 length: 15 amino acids. The CDR3 here is CASGLAGQGTNVRTF. The CDR3 region has the DNA TGTGCCAGCGGTTTAGCGGGACAGGGGACCAACGTCCGGACTTTC.

The chain carries TRBV7-8 and TRBJ2-3; possible D gene TRBD2, 5 bases. The V end lost 2 bases, the J end lost 8 bases, and 14 bases lay between the germline ends. Germline CDR1 reads SGHVS; CDR2 reads FQNEAQ. This CDR3 comprises 14 residues. The CDR3: CASSLSPGYGTQYF. As DNA, the CDR3 is TGTGCCAGCAGCTTATCGCCGGGATACGGTACGCAGTATTTT.

This clonotype was seen at least ten times. The rearrangement links TRBV6-6 to TRBJ1-1, with TRBD1 matching 9 bases. The length of the CDR3 is 13 residues. In germline, CDR1 is MNHNY, CDR2 SVGAGI (reference sequence). J was trimmed by 11 bases and V by 6 bases; bases with no gene match: 10. The CDR3 is CASSYGTGRLAFF. CDR3 coding DNA: TGTGCCAGCAGCTACGGGACAGGGAGATTGGCTTTCTTT.

This clonotype was seen repeatedly, ten times or more. The V and J genes are TRBV9 and TRBJ2-1; TRBD2 agrees at 7 bases. The CDR3 loop spans 16 amino acids. From germline, CDR1 is SGDLS and CDR2 YYNGEE. V lost 4 bases to trimming and J lost 0 bases; unmatched junction nucleotides: 7. The CDR3 is CASSPEAGSSYNEQFF. CDR3 in DNA: TGTGCCAGCAGCCCCGAAGCGGGAAGCTCCTACAATGAGCAGTTCTTC. The full variable domain, completed using reference TRBV9 and TRBJ2-1, is DSGVTQTPKHLITATGQRVTLRCSPRSGDLSVYWYQQSLDQGLQFLIQYYNGEERAKGNILERFSAQQFPDLHSELNLSSLELGDSALYFCASSPEAGSSYNEQFFGPGTRLTVL.

Details on this clonotype: The junction and the germline gene differ at one end; a read error may be behind it. J is TRBJ2-7 and V is TRBV6-5, with a weak D call TRBD2 (5 bases). This CDR3 is built from 14 residues. Per germline, CDR1 MNHEY and CDR2 SVGAGI. This chain's CDR3 is CANSYGGLHYEQYF. The CDR3, as DNA: TGTGCCAACAGTTATGGTGGACTCCACTACGAGCAGTACTTC.

This clonotype is categorized as medium-sized. The chain joins TRBV2 to TRBJ1-2, with 8 bases aligning to TRBD1. CDR3 length: 14 amino acids. V was clipped by 6 bases and J by 4 bases; unmatched bases: 7. Germline V lookup: CDR1 SNHLY, CDR2 FYNNEI. Here the CDR3 DNA reads TGTGCCAGCAGGGCCTCTGGACAGGGCTATGGCTACACCTTC. Residues: CASRASGQGYGYTF.

This rearrangement joins TRBV7-2 to TRBJ2-5, with 12 bases fitting TRBD2. The CDR3 runs 16 residues. V lost 4 bases, J lost 4 bases, and 7 bases stayed unmatched. Germline V gives CDR1 SGHTA, CDR2 FQGNSA. The CDR3 DNA follows: TGTGCCAGCAGCTCGCGACTAGCGGGGGAGGGAGAGACCCAGTACTTC. This gives the protein CASSSRLAGEGETQYF.

About this clonotype itself: An end of the junction differs from the germline gene, which may be a read error. The chain employs TRBV12-3 or TRBV12-4 and TRBJ1-2; D gene uncertain. This CDR3 is built from 10 residues. This chain's CDR3 is CVSLRDGYNF. CDR3 nucleotide sequence: TGTGTCAGCTTAAGGGATGGCTACAACTTC.

The chain combines TRBV20-1 with TRBJ2-5; D is unresolved. V shed 6 bases and J shed 4 bases, with 6 bases lying between them. CDR3 size: 10 residues. The germline gives CDR1 DFQATT, CDR2 SNEGSKA (reference sequence). CDR3 region: CSAGTETQYF. The CDR3 nucleotides are TGCAGTGCCGGAACAGAGACCCAGTACTTC.

The V and J genes are TRBV18 and TRBJ1-4, with a weak D call TRBD1 (5 bases). The CDR3 has 14 amino acids. CDR1 and CDR2 from the germline V gene are KGHSH and LQKENI. V shed 6 bases and J shed 8 bases, with 16 bases lying between them. CDR3 bases: TGTGCCAGCTCTCAAGACCGGGACTACGAAAAACTGTTTTTT. Protein: CASSQDRDYEKLFF.

This clonotype counts as medium-sized. The chain's CDR3 is CASSDPDRAGVYEQYF. The CDR3 nucleotides read TGTGCCAGCAGTGACCCCGACAGAGCGGGGGTCTACGAGCAGTACTTC. V and J are TRBV25-1 and TRBJ2-7, with 8 bases aligning to TRBD2. CDR3 length: 16 amino acids. Trimming removed 3 bases from V and 3 bases from J; junction bases left unmatched: 10. Germline V gene lookup returns CDR1 MGHDK and CDR2 SYGVNS.

This clonotype showed up just once. This chain connects TRBV9 to TRBJ2-1, with no clear D. Germline-derived CDR1 and CDR2 are SGDLS and YYNGEE. Trimming removed 0 bases at V and 5 bases at J, with 9 bases between. The CDR3 contains 14 residues. The CDR3 coding sequence is TGTGCCAGCAGCGTAGGGAACACCAACAATGAGCAGTTCTTC. Protein product: CASSVGNTNNEQFF. The whole variable domain, filled in from reference TRBV9 and TRBJ2-1, reads DSGVTQTPKHLITATGQRVTLRCSPRSGDLSVYWYQQSLDQGLQFLIQYYNGEERAKGNILERFSAQQFPDLHSELNLSSLELGDSALYFCASSVGNTNNEQFFGPGTRLTVL.

This chain links TRBV6-1 with TRBJ1-2; 11 nucleotides agree with TRBD1. CDR1 and CDR2 (germline): MNHNS, SASEGT. This CDR3 is built from 18 residues. J was trimmed by 1 base and V by 2 bases; bases with no gene match: 9. CDR3 bases: TGTGCCAGCAGTGAATTGTCGGGACAGGGGGGATATAACTATGGCTACACCTTC. It is translated as CASSELSGQGGYNYGYTF.

The chain combines TRBV20-1 with TRBJ2-7, with D perhaps TRBD1 (5 bases). Germline CDR1 is DFQATT and CDR2 is SNEGSKA (reference sequence). Trimming took off 7 bases at V and 4 bases at J, with 14 bases between the two ends. CDR3 length: 12 amino acids. CDR3 region: CSGGGALYEQYF. CDR3 DNA: TGCAGTGGCGGTGGGGCGTTGTACGAGCAGTACTTC.

The genes are TRBV24-1 and TRBJ2-2; D call uncertain. The CDR3 runs 13 residues. V was cut by 3 bases and J by 6 bases, with 7 bases left in between. CDR1 and CDR2 from the germline V gene are KGHDR and SFDVKD. The CDR3 reads CATSDRRPGELFF. The CDR3 nucleotides read TGTGCCACCAGTGATCGTCGACCCGGGGAGCTGTTTTTT.

This clonotype was seen many times. At one end the junction does not follow the germline gene, possibly because of a read error. The chain is built from TRBV15 and TRBJ2-3; D perhaps matches TRBD2 (7 bases). Germline loops: CDR1 LNHNV, CDR2 YYDKDF (reference sequence). The CDR3 runs to 15 residues. The CDR3 reads CASRRGGGPTDTQYF. DNA of the CDR3: TGTGCCTCCAGGAGGGGCGGGGGCCCCACAGATACGCAGTATTTT.

This sequence joins TRBV5-4 and TRBJ1-1; the D is unclear. The CDR3 loop spans 15 amino acids. The V end was cut by 4 bases, the J end by 5 bases, with 18 bases between. CDR1 and CDR2 (germline): SGHNT, YYREEE (reference sequence). The CDR3 DNA reads TGTGCCAGCAGCGTGACTCCAGAGGGCAGGACTGAAGCTTTCTTT. Encoded protein: CASSVTPEGRTEAFF. Supplemented by reference TRBV5-4 and TRBJ1-1, the full variable domain reads ETGVTQSPTHLIKTRGQQVTLRCSSQSGHNTVSWYQQALGQGPQFIFQYYREEENGRGNFPPRFSGLQFPNYSSELNVNALELDDSALYLCASSVTPEGRTEAFFGQGTRLTVV.

The chain recombines TRBV20-1 with TRBJ2-2; D perhaps matches TRBD2 (5 bases). From germline, CDR1 is DFQATT and CDR2 SNEGSKA (reference sequence). The CDR3 totals 14 residues. V lost 3 bases to trimming and J lost 1 base, with 9 bases between them. DNA of the CDR3: TGCAGTGCTAGGGCTAGCTGGAACACCGGGGAGCTGTTTTTT. Amino acid sequence: CSARASWNTGELFF.

V gene TRBV6-2 or TRBV6-3 combines with J gene TRBJ1-1; 10 positions agree with TRBD1. The CDR3 has 15 amino acids. The junction had 8 bases not matched to a gene; V was cut back by 10 bases and J by 0 bases. Germline lookup yields CDR1 MNHEY and CDR2 SVGEGT. The CDR3 coding sequence is TGTGCCACCACTGACAGGGGGCATATGAACACTGAAGCTTTCTTT. It encodes CATTDRGHMNTEAFF.

Within the sample, this clonotype is medium-sized. CDR3 region: CATRSPGQTQYF. CDR3 nucleotide sequence: TGTGCCACCCGATCACCGGGGCAGACGCAGTATTTT. The chain has TRBV24-1 and TRBJ2-3, with D perhaps TRBD1 or TRBD2 (5 bases each). The CDR3 runs to 12 residues. Trimming shortened V by 9 bases and J by 9 bases, and 15 bases separated the two germline ends. Germline CDR1 and CDR2: KGHDR and SFDVKD.

CDR3 sequence: CASSYGTSGGRETQYF. In DNA, the CDR3 is TGTGCCAGCAGTTACGGGACTAGCGGGGGTAGGGAGACCCAGTACTTC. The chain employs TRBV6-5 and TRBJ2-5; 14 bases are a match to TRBD2. CDR1 and CDR2 from the germline V gene are MNHEY and SVGAGI. The CDR3 runs 16 residues. Trimming removed 2 bases from V and 5 bases from J; junction bases left unmatched: 4.

The CDR3 protein is CSASSGARVDEKLFF. For the CDR3, the DNA is TGCAGTGCTAGTTCTGGGGCGAGGGTTGATGAAAAACTGTTTTTT. The V and J genes are TRBV20-1 and TRBJ1-4; D might be TRBD1 (5 bases). The CDR3 covers 15 residues. The V and J ends lost 3 bases and 6 bases respectively, with 17 bases between them. Germline V gene lookup returns CDR1 DFQATT and CDR2 SNEGSKA (reference sequence).

This clonotype was seen repeatedly, ten times or more. The gene calls are TRBV3-1 and TRBJ2-1; TRBD2 is a possible D gene (5 bases). CDR1 and CDR2 from the germline V gene are LGHDT and YNNKEL (reference sequence). The CDR3 loop spans 16 amino acids. Trimming took 2 bases from V and 0 from J, leaving 11 bases between them. CDR3 region: CASSQREGSSYNEQFF. The CDR3 region has the DNA TGTGCCAGCAGCCAACGCGAAGGGAGCTCCTACAATGAGCAGTTCTTC.